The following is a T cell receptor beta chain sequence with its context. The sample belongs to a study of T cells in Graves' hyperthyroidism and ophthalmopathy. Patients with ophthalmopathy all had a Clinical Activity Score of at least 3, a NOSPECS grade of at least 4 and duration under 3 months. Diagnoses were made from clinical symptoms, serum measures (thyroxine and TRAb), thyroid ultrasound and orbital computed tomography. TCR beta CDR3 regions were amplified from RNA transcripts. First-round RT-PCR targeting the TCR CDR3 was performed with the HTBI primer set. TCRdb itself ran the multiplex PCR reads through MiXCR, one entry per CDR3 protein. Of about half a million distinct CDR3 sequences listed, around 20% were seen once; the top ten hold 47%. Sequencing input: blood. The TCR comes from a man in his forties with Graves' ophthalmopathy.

In nucleotides, the CDR3 is TGTGCCAGCAGTCCGGACAGGGGTCACCGAAACACTGAAGCTTTCTTT. This translates into CASSPDRGHRNTEAFF. The rearrangement joins TRBV3-1 to TRBJ1-1, with 9 bases fitting TRBD1. Germline V gene sequence: CDR1 LGHDT, CDR2 YNNKEL (reference sequence). V dropped 6 bases and J dropped 2; count of bases not matched to a gene: 10. This CDR3 is 16 amino acids long. The whole variable domain, filled in from reference TRBV3-1 and TRBJ1-1, reads DTAVSQTPKYLVTQMGNDKSIKCEQNLGHDTMYWYKQDSKKFLKIMFSYNNKELIINETVPNRFSPKSPDKAHLNLHINSLELGDSAVYFCASSPDRGHRNTEAFFGQGTRLTVV.